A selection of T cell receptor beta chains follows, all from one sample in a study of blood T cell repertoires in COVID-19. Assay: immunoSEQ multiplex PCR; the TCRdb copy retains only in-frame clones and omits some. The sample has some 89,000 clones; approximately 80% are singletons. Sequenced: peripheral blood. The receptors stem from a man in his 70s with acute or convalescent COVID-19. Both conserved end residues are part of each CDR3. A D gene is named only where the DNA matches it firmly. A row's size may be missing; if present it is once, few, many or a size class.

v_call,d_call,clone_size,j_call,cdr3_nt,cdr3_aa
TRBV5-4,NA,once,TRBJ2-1,TGTGCCAGCAGCTTTGTGGGGGGAGATGAGCAGTTCTTC,CASSFVGGDEQFF
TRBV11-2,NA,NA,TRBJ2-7,TGTGCCAGCAGCTTAGAGCTAGTCAACGAGCAGTACTTC,CASSLELVNEQYF
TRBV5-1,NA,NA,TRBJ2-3,TGCGCCAGCAGCTTGGGGCGACAGGATAGCACAGATACGCAGTATTTT,CASSLGRQDSTDTQYF
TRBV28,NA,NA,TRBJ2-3,TGTGCCAGCAGTCCAACGGGACTCACCACAGATACGCAGTATTTT,CASSPTGLTTDTQYF
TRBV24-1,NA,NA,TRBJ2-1,TGTGCCACCAGTGTATCAGGGGTGAATGAGCAGTTCTTC,CATSVSGVNEQFF
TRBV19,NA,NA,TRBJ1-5,TGTGCCAGTAGTATAGAAGGATGGGGCGGAGCGCCCCAGCATTTT,CASSIEGWGGAPQHF
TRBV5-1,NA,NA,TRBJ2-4,TGCGCCAGCAGCTTGCAACCCGCCACAGGTTCGTCGGACATTCAGTACTTC,CASSLQPATGSSDIQYF
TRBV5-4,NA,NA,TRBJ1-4,TGTGCCAGCAGCTTGGGGGCGGGGAGTAATGAAAAACTGTTTTTT,CASSLGAGSNEKLFF
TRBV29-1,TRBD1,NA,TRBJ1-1,TGCAGCGTTGTTCCCACGGGACAGGGGGCGTCTAGGTACACTGAAGCTTTCTTT,CSVVPTGQGASRYTEAFF
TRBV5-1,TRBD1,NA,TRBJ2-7,TGCGCCAGCAGCTTTACACAGGGGAGCGACTACGAGCAGTACTTC,CASSFTQGSDYEQYF
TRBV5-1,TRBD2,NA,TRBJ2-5,TGCGCCAGCAGCTTGGGTAGGAGCGGGAGTGCAGAGACCCAGTACTTC,CASSLGRSGSAETQYF
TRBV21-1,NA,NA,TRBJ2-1,TGTGCCAGCAGCAAAGAGGACGCGGGGGGCTCCTACAATGAGCAGTTCTTC,CASSKEDAGGSYNEQFF